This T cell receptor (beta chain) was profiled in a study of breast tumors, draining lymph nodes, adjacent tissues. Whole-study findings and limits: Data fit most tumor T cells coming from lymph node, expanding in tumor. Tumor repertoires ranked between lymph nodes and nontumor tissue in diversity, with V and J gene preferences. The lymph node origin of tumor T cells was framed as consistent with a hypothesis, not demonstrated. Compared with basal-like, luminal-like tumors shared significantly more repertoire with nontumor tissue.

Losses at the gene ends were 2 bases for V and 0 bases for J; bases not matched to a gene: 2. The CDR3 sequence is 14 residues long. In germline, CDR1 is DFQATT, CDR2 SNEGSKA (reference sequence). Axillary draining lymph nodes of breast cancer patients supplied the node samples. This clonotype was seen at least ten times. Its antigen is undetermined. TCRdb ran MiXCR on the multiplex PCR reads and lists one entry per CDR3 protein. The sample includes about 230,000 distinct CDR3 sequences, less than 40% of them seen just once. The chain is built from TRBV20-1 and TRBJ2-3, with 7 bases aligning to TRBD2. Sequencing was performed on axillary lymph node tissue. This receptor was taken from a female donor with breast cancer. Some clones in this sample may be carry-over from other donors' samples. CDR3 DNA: TGCAGTGCTAGACTAGCGGTTAGCACAGATACGCAGTATTTT. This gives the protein CSARLAVSTDTQYF.